The clone carrying this T cell receptor beta chain was seen only a few times. The data stem from a study of blood T cell repertoires in COVID-19. The wider study: Donors in the United States, Italy and Spain gave samples during acute or convalescent COVID-19.

Repertoires were generated with immunoSEQ multiplex PCR, while TCRdb's copy carries only in-frame clones and drops some. The data contain 150,000 to 250,000 clones, around 81% of them singletons. This CDR3 is 13 amino acids long. V lost 4 bases, J lost 8 bases, and 14 bases lay in between. CDR1 and CDR2 from the germline V gene are SEHNR and FQNEAQ (reference sequence). The sequence derives from a man aged 40-50 years who had recovered from COVID-19. The genes are TRBV7-9 and TRBJ1-2, with a weak D call TRBD1 (6 bases). The sequencing input was PBMCs or T cells enriched from blood (not recorded which). The CDR3 is CASSSGTLGGYTF. The CDR3 DNA reads as TGTGCCAGCAGCTCCGGGACATTAGGCGGCTACACCTTC.